The TCR beta chain described here comes from a study of blood T cell repertoires in COVID-19. Study information: The origin of the acute and convalescent COVID-19 samples was the United States, Italy and Spain. The cDNA or gDNA used as material had been derived from T cells, B-cell-depleted T cells, or PBMCs.

This clone was recorded only once. Per the authors' pipeline: Reference gene primer amplification in the assay estimated nucleated cell counts. Assay used: immunoSEQ multiplex PCR; TCRdb lists only in-frame clones, some missing. D and trimming come from the DNA, and the V and J calls and clone size come from that table. The sample records about 190,000 clones, 75% to 90% being singletons. The material sequenced was peripheral blood. The receptor comes from a man aged 25-45 years with acute or convalescent COVID-19.

For the CDR3, the DNA is TGTGCCAGCAGCTTGCTGCAGGGGGCGTACGAGACCCAGTACTTC. Protein product: CASSLLQGAYETQYF. The chain combines TRBV5-5 with TRBJ2-5; 8 bases line up with TRBD1. V lost 1 base to trimming and J lost 5 bases; unmatched junction nucleotides: 7. Germline lookup yields CDR1 SGHKS and CDR2 YYEKEE (reference sequence). The CDR3 spans 15 residues.